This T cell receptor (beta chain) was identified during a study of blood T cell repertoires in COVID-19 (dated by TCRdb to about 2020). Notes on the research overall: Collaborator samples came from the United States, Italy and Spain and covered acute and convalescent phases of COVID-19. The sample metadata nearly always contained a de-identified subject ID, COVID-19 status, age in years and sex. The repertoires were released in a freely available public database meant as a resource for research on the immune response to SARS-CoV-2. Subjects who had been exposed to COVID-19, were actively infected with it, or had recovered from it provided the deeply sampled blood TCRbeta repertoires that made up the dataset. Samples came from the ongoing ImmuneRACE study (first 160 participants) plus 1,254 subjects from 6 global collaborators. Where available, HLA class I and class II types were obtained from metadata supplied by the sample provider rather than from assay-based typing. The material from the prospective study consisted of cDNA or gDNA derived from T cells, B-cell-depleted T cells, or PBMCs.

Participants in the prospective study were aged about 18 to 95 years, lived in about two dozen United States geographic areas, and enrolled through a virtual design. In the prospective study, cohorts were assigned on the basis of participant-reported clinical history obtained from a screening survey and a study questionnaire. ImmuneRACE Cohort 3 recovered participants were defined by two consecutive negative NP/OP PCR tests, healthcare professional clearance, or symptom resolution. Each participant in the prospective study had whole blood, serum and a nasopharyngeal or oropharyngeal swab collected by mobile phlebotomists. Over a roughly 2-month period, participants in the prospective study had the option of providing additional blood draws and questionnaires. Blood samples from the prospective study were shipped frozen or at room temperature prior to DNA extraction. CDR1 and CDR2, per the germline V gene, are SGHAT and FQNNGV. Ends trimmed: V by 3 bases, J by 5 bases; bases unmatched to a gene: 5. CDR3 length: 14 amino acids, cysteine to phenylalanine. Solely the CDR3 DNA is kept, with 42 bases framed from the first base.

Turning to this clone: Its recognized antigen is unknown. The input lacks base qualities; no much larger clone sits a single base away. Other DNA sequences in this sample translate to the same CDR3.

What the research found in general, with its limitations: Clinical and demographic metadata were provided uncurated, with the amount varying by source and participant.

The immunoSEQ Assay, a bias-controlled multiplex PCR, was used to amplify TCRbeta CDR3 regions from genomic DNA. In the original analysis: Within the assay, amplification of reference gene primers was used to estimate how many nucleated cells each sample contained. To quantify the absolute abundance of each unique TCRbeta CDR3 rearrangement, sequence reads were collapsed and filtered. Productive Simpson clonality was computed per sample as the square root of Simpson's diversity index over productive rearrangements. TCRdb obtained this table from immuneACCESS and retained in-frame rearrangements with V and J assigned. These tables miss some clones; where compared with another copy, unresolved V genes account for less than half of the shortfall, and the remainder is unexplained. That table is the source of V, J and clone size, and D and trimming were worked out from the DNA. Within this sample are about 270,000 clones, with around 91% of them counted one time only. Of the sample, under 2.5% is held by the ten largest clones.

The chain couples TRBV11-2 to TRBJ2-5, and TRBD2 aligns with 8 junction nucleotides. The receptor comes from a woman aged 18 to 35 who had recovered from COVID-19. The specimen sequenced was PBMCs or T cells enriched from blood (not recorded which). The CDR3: CASSFGTGGETQYF. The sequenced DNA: TGTGCCAGCAGCTTTGGGACGGGGGGGGAGACCCAGTACTTC.